This TCR beta chain is drawn from a study of CD8+ T cells in alopecia areata. Reverse transcribed after extraction, RNA yielded cDNA as the sequencing template. Libraries were prepared by immunoSEQ multiplex PCR; TCRdb keeps only in-frame clonotypes and omits some of them. Of some 180,000 clones in the sample, roughly 65% were seen once. This clone occurred a few times. The length of the CDR3 is 14 residues. V lost 3 bases, J lost 2 bases, and 3 bases stayed unmatched. In germline, CDR1 is ENHRY, CDR2 SYGVKD. The receptor's source is a human donor with alopecia areata. The sequencing here drew on CD4+ T cells sorted from blood, taken at week 0. The V and J genes are TRBV10-3 and TRBJ2-7; the match to TRBD2 covers 8 bases. The chain's CDR3 is CAISDAGGTYEQYF. Written as DNA, the CDR3 is TGTGCCATCAGTGATGCGGGGGGTACCTACGAGCAGTACTTC.